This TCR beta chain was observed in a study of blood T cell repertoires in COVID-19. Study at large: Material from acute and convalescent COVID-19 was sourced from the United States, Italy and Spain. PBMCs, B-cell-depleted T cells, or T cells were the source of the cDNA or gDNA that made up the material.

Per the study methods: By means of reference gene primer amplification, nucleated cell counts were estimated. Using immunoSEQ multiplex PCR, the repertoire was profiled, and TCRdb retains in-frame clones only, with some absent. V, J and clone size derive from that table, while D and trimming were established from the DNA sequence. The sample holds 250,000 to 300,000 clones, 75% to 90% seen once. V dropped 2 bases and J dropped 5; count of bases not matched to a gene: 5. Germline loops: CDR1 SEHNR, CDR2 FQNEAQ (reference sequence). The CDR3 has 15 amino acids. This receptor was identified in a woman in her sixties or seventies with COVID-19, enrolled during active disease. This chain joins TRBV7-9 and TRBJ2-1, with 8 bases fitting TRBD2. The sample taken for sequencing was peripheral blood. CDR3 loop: CASSLLSGSHNEQFF. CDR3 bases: TGTGCCAGCAGCTTATTGAGCGGGAGCCACAATGAGCAGTTCTTC.